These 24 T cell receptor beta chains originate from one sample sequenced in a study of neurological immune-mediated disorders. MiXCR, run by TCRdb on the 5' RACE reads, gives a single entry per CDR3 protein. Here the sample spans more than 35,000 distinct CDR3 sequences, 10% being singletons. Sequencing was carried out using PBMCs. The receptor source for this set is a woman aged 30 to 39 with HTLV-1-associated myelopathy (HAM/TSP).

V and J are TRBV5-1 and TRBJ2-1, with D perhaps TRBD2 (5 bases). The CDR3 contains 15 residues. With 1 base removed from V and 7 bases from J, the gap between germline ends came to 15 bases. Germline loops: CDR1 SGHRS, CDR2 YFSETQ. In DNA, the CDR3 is TGCGCCAGCAGCTTGACCGGGATAGAAAGGAATGAGCAGTTCTTC. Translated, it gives CASSLTGIERNEQFF.

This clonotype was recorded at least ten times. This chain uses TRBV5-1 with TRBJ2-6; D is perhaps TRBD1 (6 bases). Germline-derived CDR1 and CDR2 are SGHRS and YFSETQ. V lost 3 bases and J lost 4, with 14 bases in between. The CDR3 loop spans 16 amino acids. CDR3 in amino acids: CASSWSGTSGANVLTF. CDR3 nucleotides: TGCGCCAGCAGCTGGAGTGGGACATCGGGGGCCAACGTCCTGACTTTC.

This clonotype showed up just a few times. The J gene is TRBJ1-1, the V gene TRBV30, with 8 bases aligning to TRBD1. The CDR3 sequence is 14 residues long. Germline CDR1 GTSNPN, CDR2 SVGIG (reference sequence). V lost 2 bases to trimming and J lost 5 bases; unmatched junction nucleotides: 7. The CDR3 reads CAWSIQGARTEAFF. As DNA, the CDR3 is TGTGCCTGGAGTATCCAGGGGGCGAGGACTGAAGCTTTCTTT.

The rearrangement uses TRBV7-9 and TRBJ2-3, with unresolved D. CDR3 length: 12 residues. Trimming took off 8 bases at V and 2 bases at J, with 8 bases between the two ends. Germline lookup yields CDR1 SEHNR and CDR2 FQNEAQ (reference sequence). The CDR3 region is CASGPYTDTQYF. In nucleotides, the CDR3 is TGTGCCAGCGGGCCGTACACAGATACGCAGTATTTT.

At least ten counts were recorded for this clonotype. The CDR3 protein is CSARTTAGELFF. DNA of the CDR3: TGCAGTGCTAGGACAACAGCCGGGGAGCTGTTTTTT. The gene calls are TRBV20-1 and TRBJ2-2; D ambiguous. Germline V gives CDR1 DFQATT, CDR2 SNEGSKA (reference sequence). The V end was cut by 3 bases, the J end by 6 bases, with 8 bases between. CDR3 length: 12 residues.

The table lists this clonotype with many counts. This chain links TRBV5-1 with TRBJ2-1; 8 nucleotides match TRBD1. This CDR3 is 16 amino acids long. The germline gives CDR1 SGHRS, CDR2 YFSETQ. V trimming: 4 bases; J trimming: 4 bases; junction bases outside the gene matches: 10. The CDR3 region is CASSLSDRAGYNEQFF. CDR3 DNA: TGCGCCAGCAGCCTTTCGGACAGGGCGGGATACAATGAGCAGTTCTTC.

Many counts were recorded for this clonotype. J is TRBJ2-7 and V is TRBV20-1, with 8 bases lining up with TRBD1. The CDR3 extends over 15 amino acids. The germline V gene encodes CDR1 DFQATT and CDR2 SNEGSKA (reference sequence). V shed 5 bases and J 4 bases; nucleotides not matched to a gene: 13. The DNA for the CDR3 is TGCAGTGCTGGTGGCCAGGACAGGGAGGCATACGAGCAGTACTTC. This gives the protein CSAGGQDREAYEQYF.

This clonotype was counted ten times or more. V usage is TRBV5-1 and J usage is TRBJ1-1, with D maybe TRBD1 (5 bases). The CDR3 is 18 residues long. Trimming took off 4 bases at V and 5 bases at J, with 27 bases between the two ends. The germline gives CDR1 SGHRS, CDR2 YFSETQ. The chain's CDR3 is CASSLEGGAPGAWTEAFF. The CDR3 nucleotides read TGCGCCAGCAGCCTAGAGGGTGGGGCACCCGGGGCCTGGACTGAAGCTTTCTTT.

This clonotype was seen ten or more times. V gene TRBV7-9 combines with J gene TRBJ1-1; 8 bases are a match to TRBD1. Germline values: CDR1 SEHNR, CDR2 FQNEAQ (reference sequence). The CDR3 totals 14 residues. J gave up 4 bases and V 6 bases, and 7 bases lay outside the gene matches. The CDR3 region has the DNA TGTGCCAGCAGTTCCTCAACAGGGGGCACTGAAGCTTTCTTT. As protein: CASSSSTGGTEAFF.

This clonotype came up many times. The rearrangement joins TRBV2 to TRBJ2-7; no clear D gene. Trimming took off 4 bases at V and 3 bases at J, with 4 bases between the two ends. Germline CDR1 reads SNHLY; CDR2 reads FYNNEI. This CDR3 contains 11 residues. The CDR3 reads CASSGDYEQYF. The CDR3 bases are TGTGCCAGCAGTGGGGACTACGAGCAGTACTTC.

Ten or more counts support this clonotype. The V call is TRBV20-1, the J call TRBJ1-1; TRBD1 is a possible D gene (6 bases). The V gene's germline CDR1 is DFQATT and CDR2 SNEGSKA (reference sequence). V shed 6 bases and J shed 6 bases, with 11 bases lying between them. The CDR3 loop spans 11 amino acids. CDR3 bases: TGCAGTGCGGGGGGGCCCGCTGAAGCTTTCTTT. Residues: CSAGGPAEAFF.

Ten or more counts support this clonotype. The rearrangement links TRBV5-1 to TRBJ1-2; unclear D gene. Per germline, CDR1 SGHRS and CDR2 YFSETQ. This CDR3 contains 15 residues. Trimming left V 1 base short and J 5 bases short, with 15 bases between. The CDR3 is CASSLSSGFGYGYTF. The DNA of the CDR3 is TGCGCCAGCAGCTTGTCCTCAGGATTCGGTTATGGCTACACCTTC.

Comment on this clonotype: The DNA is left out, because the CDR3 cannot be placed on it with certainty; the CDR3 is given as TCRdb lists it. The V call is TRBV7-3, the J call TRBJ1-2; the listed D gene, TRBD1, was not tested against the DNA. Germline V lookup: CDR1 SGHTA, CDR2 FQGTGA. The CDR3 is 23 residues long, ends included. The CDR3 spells CASSFYICSARDLSVSTNYGYTF.

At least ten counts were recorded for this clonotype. CDR3 DNA sequence: TGCGCCAGCAGCTTGGGGGACAGCGCGAACACCGGGGAGCTGTTTTTT. Residues: CASSLGDSANTGELFF. The rearrangement uses TRBV5-1 and TRBJ2-2; TRBD1 matches 7 bases. This CDR3 region has 16 residues. The germline gives CDR1 SGHRS, CDR2 YFSETQ. Losses at the gene ends were 0 bases for V and 0 bases for J; bases not matched to a gene: 2.

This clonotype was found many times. CDR3 amino acids: CASSDRDRAPRNYGYTF. CDR3 nucleotide sequence: TGTGCCAGCAGCGACCGGGACCGCGCTCCGAGGAACTATGGCTACACCTTC. The chain employs TRBV11-2 and TRBJ1-2; weak D call: TRBD1 (5 bases). Germline V CDR1 and CDR2: SGHAT, FQNNGV. V gave up 5 bases and J gave up 2 bases, with 21 bases separating them. The CDR3 is made up of 17 amino acids.

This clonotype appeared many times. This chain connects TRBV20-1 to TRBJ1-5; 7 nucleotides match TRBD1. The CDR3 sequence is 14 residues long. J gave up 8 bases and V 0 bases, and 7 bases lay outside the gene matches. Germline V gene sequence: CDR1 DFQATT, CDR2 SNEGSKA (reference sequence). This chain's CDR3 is CSARDGRGYEPQHF. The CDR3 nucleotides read TGCAGTGCTAGAGATGGCAGGGGGTATGAGCCCCAGCATTTT.

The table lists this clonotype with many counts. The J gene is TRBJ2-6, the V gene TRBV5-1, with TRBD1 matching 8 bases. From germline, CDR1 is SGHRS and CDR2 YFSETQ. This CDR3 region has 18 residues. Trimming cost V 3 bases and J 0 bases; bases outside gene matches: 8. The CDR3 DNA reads TGCGCCAGCAGCTCTGGACAGGGCCTCCTCTCTGGGGCCAACGTCCTGACTTTC. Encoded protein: CASSSGQGLLSGANVLTF.

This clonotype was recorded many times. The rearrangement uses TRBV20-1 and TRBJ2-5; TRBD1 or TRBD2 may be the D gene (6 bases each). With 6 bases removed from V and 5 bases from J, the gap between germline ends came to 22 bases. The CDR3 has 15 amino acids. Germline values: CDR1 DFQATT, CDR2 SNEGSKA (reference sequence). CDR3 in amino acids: CSAVPLGGLEETQYF. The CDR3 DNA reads TGCAGTGCGGTCCCCCTTGGGGGGCTAGAGGAGACCCAGTACTTC.

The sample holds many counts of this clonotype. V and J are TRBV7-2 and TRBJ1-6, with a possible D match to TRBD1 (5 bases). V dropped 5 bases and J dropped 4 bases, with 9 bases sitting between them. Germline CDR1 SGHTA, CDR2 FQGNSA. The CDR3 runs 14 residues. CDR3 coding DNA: TGTGCCAGCAGCATAAGACAGTATAATTCACCCCTCCACTTT. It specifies CASSIRQYNSPLHF.

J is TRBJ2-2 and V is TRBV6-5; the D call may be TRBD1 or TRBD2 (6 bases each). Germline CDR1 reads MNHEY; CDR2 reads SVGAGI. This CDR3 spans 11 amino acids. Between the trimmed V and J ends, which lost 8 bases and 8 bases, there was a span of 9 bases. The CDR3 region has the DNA TGTGCCAGCGGGGGGACAGGGGAGCTGTTTTTT. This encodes CASGGTGELFF.

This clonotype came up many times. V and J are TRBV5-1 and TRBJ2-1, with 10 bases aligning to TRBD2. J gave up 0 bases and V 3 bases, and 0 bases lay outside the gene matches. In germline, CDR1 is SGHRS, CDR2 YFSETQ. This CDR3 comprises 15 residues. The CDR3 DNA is TGCGCCAGCAGCTCTAGCGGGAGCTCCTACAATGAGCAGTTCTTC. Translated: CASSSSGSSYNEQFF.

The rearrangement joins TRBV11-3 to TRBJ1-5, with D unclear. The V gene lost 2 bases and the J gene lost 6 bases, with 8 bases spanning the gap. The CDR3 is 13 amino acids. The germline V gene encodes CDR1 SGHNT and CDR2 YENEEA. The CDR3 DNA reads TGTGCCAGCAGCTTAATTACGGGTCAGCCCCAGCATTTT. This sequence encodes CASSLITGQPQHF.

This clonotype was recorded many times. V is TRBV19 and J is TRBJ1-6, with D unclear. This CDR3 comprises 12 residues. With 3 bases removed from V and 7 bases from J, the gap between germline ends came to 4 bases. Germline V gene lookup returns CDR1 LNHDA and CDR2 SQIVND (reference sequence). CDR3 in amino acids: CASSIGNSPLHF. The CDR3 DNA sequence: TGTGCCAGTAGTATTGGGAATTCACCCCTCCACTTT. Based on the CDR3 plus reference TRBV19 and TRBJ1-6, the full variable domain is DGGITQSPKYLFRKEGQNVTLSCEQNLNHDAMYWYRQDPGQGLRLIYYSQIVNDFQKGDIAEGYSVSREKKESFPLTVTSAQKNPTAFYLCASSIGNSPLHFGNGTRLTVT.

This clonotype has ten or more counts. The CDR3 DNA reads TGCAGTGCTATACAAGGGGGCTCGGATGAAAAACTGTTTTTT. Encoded protein: CSAIQGGSDEKLFF. The chain links TRBV20-1 to TRBJ1-4, with 7 bases identical to TRBD1. The CDR3 is 14 residues long. Germline V gene data show CDR1 as DFQATT and CDR2 as SNEGSKA (reference sequence). With 4 bases clipped from V and 6 bases from J, the junction kept 8 bases outside the gene matches.